Shown below are 13 T cell receptor beta chains from a single sample sequenced in a study of persistence of HIV-infected CD4 T cells (dated by TCRdb to 2018 to 2020). The immunoSEQ hsTCRB assay version 4 in survey mode was used to sequence TCRbeta repertoires from genomic DNA. Imported from immuneACCESS, the table was reduced by TCRdb to in-frame sequences with V and J called. These copies leave out some clones; in studies compared against another copy, an unresolved V gene accounts for under half, and the cause of the remainder is not known. The sample records approximately 36,000 clones, about 83% of which are singletons. 5% to 6.5% of the sample belongs to the ten largest clones. Their target antigens are unknown. The treatment or condition label here, explained by the study, means: suppressive antiretroviral therapy. Cells were stimulated with a pool of overlapping HIV-1 Gag 15-mer peptides at 1 ug per peptide per mL. Nonresponding CD40L-negative CD69-negative CD45RO-high memory CD4+ T cells were sorted as memory populations depleted of antigen-responding cells.

The sequenced sample was cultured CD4+ T cells from PBMCs, obtained from a patient who received antiretroviral therapy. What the cell subset or site label conveys for this sample: CD40L-CD69- CD45RO-high memory CD4 T cells not responding to Gag peptides. These TCRs come from an adult with HIV. The donor label of this sample is uncertain.

This clone was detected only once. The V and J genes are TRBV9 and TRBJ2-3, with 9 bases aligning to TRBD2. V gave up 3 bases and J gave up 5 bases; unmatched junction bases: 10. The CDR3 length is 16 residues. Germline V gene lookup returns CDR1 SGDLS and CDR2 YYNGEE. CDR3 DNA sequence: TGTGCCAGCAGCGGAGGGAATAGCGGGGGAGGAGATACGCAGTATTTT. It encodes CASSGGNSGGGDTQYF.

This clone showed up just once. The genes are TRBV19 and TRBJ2-2; D not resolved. Trimming stripped 7 bases from V and 5 bases from J, with 11 bases between. The germline V gene encodes CDR1 LNHDA and CDR2 SQIVND (reference sequence). This CDR3 spans 13 amino acids. The CDR3, as DNA: TGTGCCAGTACCTCAGGCGTAACCGGGGAGCTGTTTTTT. Its protein is CASTSGVTGELFF.

V and J are TRBV21-1 and TRBJ2-3. TRBV21-1 is tagged as a pseudogene. This CDR3 has 16 amino acids. The CDR3 protein is CASSITGTTSTDTQYF. The DNA for the CDR3 is TGTGCCAGCAGCATTACCGGGACGACAAGCACAGATACGCAGTATTTT.

This chain links TRBV6-1 with TRBJ2-6; D is unresolved. The CDR3 spans 14 residues. Germline V gene data show CDR1 as MNHNS and CDR2 as SASEGT. The V end lost 3 bases, the J end lost 2 bases, and 5 bases lay between the germline ends. Here the CDR3 DNA reads TGTGCCAGCAGTGACCCTACTGGGGCCAACGTCCTGACTTTC. Protein: CASSDPTGANVLTF.

The rearrangement uses TRBV28 and TRBJ1-2, with 8 bases aligning to TRBD1. CDR3 length: 14 amino acids. The V and J ends lost 10 bases and 3 bases, in that order; junction bases with no gene match: 10. Germline CDR1 and CDR2: MDHEN and SYDVKM. This CDR3 is CAIPTTGADYGYTF. CDR3 nucleotide sequence: TGTGCCATACCTACGACAGGGGCGGACTATGGCTACACCTTC.

The chain recombines TRBV7-9 with TRBJ2-1; 8 bases agree with TRBD2. This CDR3 region has 17 residues. V shed 3 bases, J shed 1 base, and the junction held 8 bases outside the gene matches. The germline CDR1 and CDR2 sequences are SEHNR and FQNEAQ (reference sequence). The CDR3 region has the DNA TGTGCCAGCAGCTTCGTAGCGGGGACTTATTCCTACAATGAGCAGTTCTTC. Protein: CASSFVAGTYSYNEQFF.

The chain employs TRBV3-1 (or the pseudogene TRBV3-2) and TRBJ2-7; D gene uncertain. CDR3 length equals 13 residues. Deletions cut 0 bases from V and 6 bases from J, with 9 bases between. Germline V CDR1 and CDR2: LGHDT, YNNKEL (reference sequence). CDR3 sequence: CASSQEIGFEQYF. In DNA form, the CDR3 reads TGTGCCAGCAGCCAAGAGATAGGTTTCGAGCAGTACTTC.

The rearrangement links TRBV29-1 to TRBJ2-5, with 7 bases matching TRBD1. J gave up 3 bases and V 7 bases, and 8 bases lay outside the gene matches. The germline V gene has CDR1 SQVTM and CDR2 ANQGSEA. The CDR3 has 13 amino acids. CDR3 region: CSAKQTGKETQYF. Here the CDR3 DNA reads TGCAGCGCTAAACAGACAGGGAAAGAGACCCAGTACTTC.

The chain is built from TRBV7-3 and TRBJ2-5; D is ambiguous. The CDR3 has 13 amino acids. V shed 1 base and J shed 5 bases, with 8 bases lying between them. From germline, CDR1 is SGHTA and CDR2 FQGTGA. The CDR3 sequence is CASSLNRMETQYF. The DNA of the CDR3 is TGTGCCAGCAGCTTAAATCGAATGGAGACCCAGTACTTC.

As concerns this clone: Its ends do not fully match the called genes, so a read error is possible. This chain connects TRBV10-3 to TRBJ2-5, with D uncertain. The CDR3 is made up of 15 amino acids. Germline lookup yields CDR1 ENHRY and CDR2 SYGVKD. This CDR3 is CAISESRMPQEAQYF. The DNA for the CDR3 is TGTGCCATCAGTGAGTCGAGAATGCCTCAAGAGGCCCAGTACTTC.

The chain employs TRBV28 and TRBJ1-2; D gene unclear. There are 11 residues in the CDR3. CDR1 is MDHEN, CDR2 SYDVKM, per germline. Trimming cost V 2 bases and J 8 bases, with 6 bases left between them. This chain's CDR3 is CASSLVGGYTF. The CDR3 DNA reads as TGTGCCAGCAGTTTAGTGGGCGGCTACACCTTC.

The chain combines TRBV6-1 with TRBJ1-4; D ambiguous. This CDR3 contains 15 residues. Germline CDR1 is MNHNS and CDR2 is SASEGT. V lost 2 bases and J 8 bases, leaving 15 bases between the germline ends. CDR3 in amino acids: CASSEYGRNLEKLFF. CDR3 coding DNA: TGTGCCAGCAGTGAATATGGGAGGAACTTAGAAAAACTGTTTTTT.

The chain uses TRBV7-8 and TRBJ1-6; 7 bases fit TRBD1. The junction had 8 bases not matched to a gene; V was cut back by 5 bases and J by 7 bases. This CDR3 has 15 amino acids. Germline V CDR1 and CDR2: SGHVS, FQNEAQ. The CDR3 bases are TGTGCCAGCAGCCAGGACAGGCCGAGAAATTCACCCCTCCACTTT. Its translation is CASSQDRPRNSPLHF. Drawing the rest from reference TRBV7-8 and TRBJ1-6, the complete variable domain is GAGVSQSPRYKVAKRGQDVALRCDPISGHVSLFWYQQALGQGPEFLTYFQNEAQLDKSGLPSDRFFAERPEGSVSTLKIQRTQQEDSAVYLCASSQDRPRNSPLHFGNGTRLTVT.